This T cell receptor (beta chain) was recorded in a study of T cell responses to AZD1222 COVID-19 vaccine. Clones were sequenced by immunoSEQ multiplex PCR, and TCRdb holds only the in-frame ones, with some missing. The sample consists of 150,000 to 200,000 clones, approximately 92% of them appearing once. The V gene's germline CDR1 is SGHTA and CDR2 FQGNSA. CDR3 length: 14 residues. The V gene end was trimmed by 3 bases and the J gene end by 6 bases; junction bases not matched to a gene: 5. This receptor was taken from an adult in good health. Here the sequenced sample was peripheral blood, taken on day 0 of AZD1222 vaccination. This rearrangement joins TRBV7-2 to TRBJ2-1, with 7 bases lining up with TRBD2. The CDR3 sequence: CASSFRTSRNEQFF. The CDR3 nucleotides are TGTGCCAGCAGCTTCAGGACTAGTCGCAATGAGCAGTTCTTC.